This T cell receptor beta chain is from a study of control samples from healthy donors and cancer patients. The assay was immunoSEQ multiplex PCR, and TCRdb's table has in-frame clones only and misses some. The table includes some 120,000 clones, more than 75% detected once. V was pared by 7 bases and J by 10 bases, with 20 bases between. Germline V gives CDR1 SEHNR, CDR2 FQNEAQ (reference sequence). The CDR3 has 14 amino acids. The sample taken for sequencing was blood. The receptor's source is a man younger than 45 in good health. The chain uses TRBV7-9 and TRBJ2-1, with a tentative D call TRBD1 (7 bases). As DNA, the CDR3 is TGTGCCAGCATCGTACAGGGGACTCTATCGGAGCAGTTCTTC. Its protein product is CASIVQGTLSEQFF.